Presented here are 32 T cell receptor beta chains from one specimen sequenced in a study of T cell responses to AZD1222 COVID-19 vaccine. TCRdb's table, derived via immunoSEQ multiplex PCR, lists solely in-frame clones and lacks some. The sample yields tens of thousands of clones, around 89% seen once. The sample was peripheral blood, taken 28 days after the second AZD1222 dose. Receptors originate from an adult who received the AZD1222 COVID-19 vaccine.

J is TRBJ2-3 and V is TRBV9; 9 nucleotides align to TRBD2. Germline CDR1 is SGDLS and CDR2 is YYNGEE. After removal of 3 bases from V and 0 bases from J, the junction contained 8 bases not matched to a gene. The CDR3 runs to 17 residues. The CDR3 nucleotides are TGTGCCAGCAGCGGTTGGCGGGGGGGACGTAGCACAGATACGCAGTATTTT. Protein: CASSGWRGGRSTDTQYF. Together with reference TRBV9 and TRBJ2-3, the CDR3 gives the full variable domain: DSGVTQTPKHLITATGQRVTLRCSPRSGDLSVYWYQQSLDQGLQFLIQYYNGEERAKGNILERFSAQQFPDLHSELNLSSLELGDSALYFCASSGWRGGRSTDTQYFGPGTRLTVL.

This chain joins TRBV3-1 (or the pseudogene TRBV3-2) and TRBJ2-7; D perhaps matches TRBD2 (7 bases). CDR3 length: 16 residues. CDR1 is LGHDT, CDR2 YNNKEL, per germline (reference sequence). Trimming removed 1 base from V and 0 bases from J, with 13 bases in between. The CDR3 sequence: CASSQGGGGYSYEQYF. Here the CDR3 DNA reads TGTGCCAGCAGCCAAGGTGGCGGGGGCTACTCCTACGAGCAGTACTTC.

This clone appeared once. The chain uses TRBV24-1 and TRBJ2-1; TRBD2 matches 8 bases. The CDR3 runs 18 residues. Germline CDR1 KGHDR, CDR2 SFDVKD. Germline trimming cut 3 bases from V and 0 bases from J; bases unmatched to any gene: 9. In DNA form, the CDR3 reads TGTGCCACCAGTGATGTCAGCGGGGGCCCAAGCTCCTACAATGAGCAGTTCTTC. Translating it yields CATSDVSGGPSSYNEQFF.

The V and J genes are TRBV4-3 and TRBJ1-1; unclear D gene. V was pared by 1 base and J by 11 bases, with 14 bases between. The length of the CDR3 is 13 residues. Germline V gene sequence: CDR1 LGHNA, CDR2 YSLEER. The CDR3: CASSQVRHLDAFF. The DNA of the CDR3 is TGCGCCAGCAGCCAAGTACGACATTTGGATGCTTTCTTT.

J is TRBJ1-2 and V is TRBV19, with D hard to call. CDR1 is LNHDA and CDR2 is SQIVND in the germline V gene (reference sequence). The CDR3 totals 13 residues. V lost 5 bases and J lost 3, with 10 bases in between. This CDR3 is CASSPETDYGYTF. The CDR3 DNA reads TGTGCCAGTAGTCCAGAGACGGACTATGGCTACACCTTC.

The chain is built from TRBV4-2 and TRBJ2-1, with 8 positions matching TRBD2. The CDR3 consists of 15 residues. The germline V gene has CDR1 LGHNA and CDR2 YNFKEQ. Losses at the gene ends were 1 base for V and 3 bases for J; bases not matched to a gene: 2. The CDR3 DNA sequence: TGTGCCAGCAGCCAAGGCGGGGGGCGCTACAATGAGCAGTTCTTC. Its translation: CASSQGGGRYNEQFF.

The chain joins TRBV27 to TRBJ1-6; D gene unclear. V lost 5 bases and J lost 5, with 13 bases in between. Germline V gene lookup returns CDR1 MNHEY and CDR2 SMNVEV (reference sequence). The CDR3 consists of 15 residues. CDR3 bases: TGTGCCAGCAGTCAAAGGAGGATCGATAATTCACCCCTCCACTTT. This gives the protein CASSQRRIDNSPLHF.

This rearrangement joins TRBV6-5 to TRBJ1-1; 9 bases agree with TRBD1. The CDR3 covers 14 residues. CDR1 and CDR2 (germline): MNHEY, SVGAGI. V lost 5 bases to trimming and J lost 11 bases; unmatched junction nucleotides: 12. CDR3 DNA sequence: TGTGCCAGCAGTAAAAGACAGGGGGTCTCGTTTGCTTTCTTT. As protein: CASSKRQGVSFAFF.

V is TRBV19 and J is TRBJ1-2, with D possibly being TRBD1 (5 bases). Per the germline V gene, CDR1 is LNHDA and CDR2 is SQIVND (reference sequence). Trimming removed 3 bases at V and 8 bases at J, with 16 bases between. There are 14 residues in the CDR3. CDR3 in DNA: TGTGCCAGTAGTATGGGGACGGCCGGTCGGGGCTACACCTTC. Protein product: CASSMGTAGRGYTF.

The rearrangement uses TRBV21-1 and TRBJ2-2; the D call of TRBD2 is as the table states it, not checked on the DNA. TRBV21-1 has pseudogene status. The CDR3 covers 13 residues. As DNA, the CDR3 is TGTGCCAGCAGCTTCCGCCTGCGGCGGGAGCTGTTTTTT. Its translation is CASSFRLRRELFF.

This clone was observed a single time. The chain uses TRBV7-6 and TRBJ2-7; 11 positions agree with TRBD2. The V gene's germline CDR1 is SGHVS and CDR2 FNYEAQ. This CDR3 has 15 amino acids. The trim removed 5 bases at V and 0 bases at J, leaving 3 bases unmatched. The chain's CDR3 is CASSPSGGSSYEQYF. In DNA, the CDR3 is TGTGCCAGCAGCCCTAGCGGGGGGAGCTCCTACGAGCAGTACTTC. Looking up the rest from reference TRBV7-6 and TRBJ2-7 gives the full variable domain: GAGVSQSPRYKVTKRGQDVALRCDPISGHVSLYWYRQALGQGPEFLTYFNYEAQQDKSGLPNDRFSAERPEGSISTLTIQRTEQRDSAMYRCASSPSGGSSYEQYFGPGTRLTVT.

The J gene is TRBJ1-2, the V gene TRBV6-5, with 8 bases aligning to TRBD1. V was clipped by 4 bases and J by 4 bases; unmatched bases: 11. CDR1 and CDR2 from the germline V gene are MNHEY and SVGAGI. CDR3 size: 16 residues. CDR3 residues: CASSSTIPGGPYGYTF. The CDR3 bases are TGTGCCAGCAGTTCCACGATTCCAGGGGGCCCCTATGGCTACACCTTC.

The chain carries TRBV7-2 and TRBJ1-6; no clear D. The V gene's germline CDR1 is SGHTA and CDR2 FQGNSA. The CDR3 length is 14 residues. Trimming left V 0 bases short and J 8 bases short, with 8 bases between. The CDR3 DNA is TGTGCCAGCAGCTTAGCGGAGAAACATTCACCCCTCCACTTT. As protein: CASSLAEKHSPLHF.

The J gene is TRBJ2-4, the V gene TRBV4-1, with D maybe TRBD1 (8 bases). This CDR3 is 17 amino acids long. The germline gives CDR1 MGHRA, CDR2 YSYEKL. V was cut by 1 base and J by 1 base, with 14 bases left in between. CDR3 in DNA: TGCGCCAGCAGCCAAGCCCGGGGGGACAGGGCCAAAAACATTCAGTACTTC. This encodes CASSQARGDRAKNIQYF.

The chain combines TRBV7-8 with TRBJ1-1, with 11 bases identical to TRBD1. CDR1 and CDR2 (germline): SGHVS, FQNEAQ. V lost 5 bases to trimming and J lost 6 bases; unmatched junction nucleotides: 11. The length of the CDR3 is 16 residues. CDR3 bases: TGTGCCAGCAGCCGTCACCGGGACAGGGGGATATCTGAAGCTTTCTTT. It is translated as CASSRHRDRGISEAFF.

The chain recombines TRBV12-3 or TRBV12-4 with TRBJ2-5; the D is unclear. The CDR3 is made up of 13 amino acids. The germline V and J ends were trimmed by 2 bases and 5 bases, with 9 bases remaining between them. The CDR3 region has the DNA TGTGCCAGCAGTTTAAATCAAGAGGAGACCCAGTACTTC. Translating it yields CASSLNQEETQYF.

The chain carries TRBV3-1 (or the pseudogene TRBV3-2) and TRBJ1-6; 7 nucleotides line up with TRBD1. The junction had 7 bases not matched to a gene; V was cut back by 1 base and J by 4 bases. The germline V gene has CDR1 LGHDT and CDR2 YNNKEL (reference sequence). The CDR3 extends over 17 amino acids. CDR3 bases: TGTGCCAGCAGCCAAGGACAGGGCTCTTGGTATAATTCACCCCTCCACTTT. Its protein is CASSQGQGSWYNSPLHF.

J is TRBJ1-1 and V is TRBV7-9, with D unclear. The CDR3 loop spans 15 amino acids. V was shortened by 1 base and J by 3 bases, with 12 bases between the two germline ends. CDR1 and CDR2 (germline): SEHNR, FQNEAQ (reference sequence). The CDR3 spells CASSLGLGLDTEAFF. The CDR3 bases are TGTGCCAGCAGCTTAGGGTTGGGGTTGGACACTGAAGCTTTCTTT.

This rearrangement joins TRBV4-1 to TRBJ1-3; D call uncertain. Germline CDR1 MGHRA, CDR2 YSYEKL. CDR3 length: 18 amino acids. V lost 1 base, J lost 5 bases, and 21 bases lay in between. DNA of the CDR3: TGCGCCAGCAGCCAAGGGACTCCGGTAGGCATTATAAGAAACACCATATATTTT. It encodes CASSQGTPVGIIRNTIYF.

The chain is built from TRBV14 and TRBJ1-5; 7 nucleotides line up with TRBD1. The trim removed 1 base at V and 6 bases at J, leaving 6 bases unmatched. The CDR3 has 15 amino acids. Germline loops: CDR1 SGHDN, CDR2 FVKESK. This CDR3 reads CASSQVRGGRQPQHF. CDR3 coding DNA: TGTGCCAGCAGCCAAGTCAGGGGGGGTCGTCAGCCCCAGCATTTT.

The chain is built from TRBV5-1 and TRBJ2-1; D is undetermined. CDR1 SGHRS and CDR2 YFSETQ come from the germline V gene. The CDR3 spans 13 residues. V was trimmed by 4 bases and J by 7 bases, leaving 12 bases between them. The CDR3 DNA reads as TGCGCCAGCAGCCTGTCGCCCGGGAATGAGCAGTTCTTC. This gives the protein CASSLSPGNEQFF.

The chain combines TRBV6-5 with TRBJ2-5; perhaps TRBD2 as D (7 bases). This CDR3 is built from 15 residues. Trimming left V 2 bases short and J 5 bases short, with 15 bases between. Germline CDR1 reads MNHEY; CDR2 reads SVGAGI. CDR3 in DNA: TGTGCCAGCAGTTACCTGGGAGGGGGACTTGAGACCCAGTACTTC. Translating gives CASSYLGGGLETQYF.

The gene calls are TRBV5-6 and TRBJ1-1; tentative D call: TRBD1 (5 bases). Germline CDR1 and CDR2: SGHDT and YYEEEE. The germline V and J ends were trimmed by 2 bases and 0 bases, with 14 bases remaining between them. The CDR3 has 16 amino acids. DNA for the CDR3: TGTGCCAGCAGCTTTGGACCCAACAGGTTGAACACTGAAGCTTTCTTT. Translating it yields CASSFGPNRLNTEAFF.

This rearrangement joins TRBV19 to TRBJ1-1; TRBD1 agrees at 7 bases. Losses at the gene ends were 5 bases for V and 4 bases for J; bases not matched to a gene: 4. CDR3 length: 13 amino acids. Per the germline V gene, CDR1 is LNHDA and CDR2 is SQIVND (reference sequence). Written as DNA, the CDR3 is TGTGCCAGTAGTTATGACAGGGCCACTGAAGCTTTCTTT. It codes for CASSYDRATEAFF.

J is TRBJ2-1 and V is TRBV7-3; TRBD2 aligns across 9 bases. Per the germline V gene, CDR1 is SGHTA and CDR2 is FQGTGA. The V and J ends lost 5 bases and 2 bases, in that order; junction bases with no gene match: 4. CDR3 length: 15 residues. CDR3 residues: CASSDSGGPYNEQFF. The CDR3 nucleotides are TGTGCCAGCAGCGATAGCGGGGGCCCCTACAATGAGCAGTTCTTC. Complete variable domain (other parts from reference TRBV7-3 and TRBJ2-1): GAGVSQTPSNKVTEKGKYVELRCDPISGHTALYWYRQSLGQGPEFLIYFQGTGAADDSGLPNDRFFAVRPEGSVSTLKIQRTERGDSAVYLCASSDSGGPYNEQFFGPGTRLTVL.

V gene TRBV7-9 combines with J gene TRBJ1-5, with no clear D. The CDR3 contains 13 residues. V was cut by 2 bases and J by 7 bases, with 9 bases left in between. The germline CDR1 and CDR2 sequences are SEHNR and FQNEAQ (reference sequence). The CDR3 nucleotides are TGTGCCAGCAGCTTAACCCTAGGACAGCCCCAGCATTTT. Encoded protein: CASSLTLGQPQHF. The whole variable domain, remainder taken from reference TRBV7-9 and TRBJ1-5, is DTGVSQNPRHKITKRGQNVTFRCDPISEHNRLYWYRQTLGQGPEFLTYFQNEAQLEKSRLLSDRFSAERPKGSFSTLEIQRTEQGDSAMYLCASSLTLGQPQHFGDGTRLSIL.

This rearrangement joins TRBV2 to TRBJ1-2, with TRBD1 matching over 9 bases. The CDR3 runs 14 residues. The germline V gene encodes CDR1 SNHLY and CDR2 FYNNEI. After removal of 7 bases from V and 7 bases from J, the junction contained 10 bases not matched to a gene. CDR3: CASIDGQGSTGYTF. The CDR3 nucleotides are TGTGCCAGCATCGATGGACAGGGGAGCACTGGCTACACCTTC.

The chain has TRBV9 and TRBJ2-7; 10 nucleotides line up with TRBD1. V lost 2 bases and J lost 2; bases outside the gene matches: 1. The CDR3 runs to 14 residues. Germline-derived CDR1 and CDR2 are SGDLS and YYNGEE. CDR3 DNA: TGTGCCAGCAGCGTCGGGACAGGGGCCTACGAGCAGTACTTC. It specifies CASSVGTGAYEQYF.

The rearrangement uses TRBV10-3 and TRBJ1-1; D gene unclear. The V gene's germline CDR1 is ENHRY and CDR2 SYGVKD. The CDR3 runs to 12 residues. The CDR3 is CAGGVGNTEAFF. The CDR3 DNA sequence: TGTGCAGGTGGGGTGGGGAACACTGAAGCTTTCTTT.

J is TRBJ2-2 and V is TRBV7-2, with 9 nucleotides matching TRBD2. Trimming cost V 5 bases and J 4 bases; bases outside gene matches: 8. This CDR3 comprises 16 residues. In germline, CDR1 is SGHTA, CDR2 FQGNSA. CDR3 sequence reads: CASSQGLAGPTGELFF. The CDR3 bases are TGTGCCAGCAGCCAAGGGCTAGCGGGACCCACCGGGGAGCTGTTTTTT.

V and J are TRBV11-2 and TRBJ2-7; D gene ambiguous. V lost 4 bases to trimming and J lost 0 bases, with 10 bases between them. The CDR3 loop spans 14 amino acids. Germline CDR1 reads SGHAT; CDR2 reads FQNNGV. CDR3 sequence: CASSWGTGSYEQYF. The CDR3 DNA reads TGTGCCAGCAGCTGGGGTACTGGCTCCTACGAGCAGTACTTC.

The chain combines TRBV6-5 with TRBJ2-1; TRBD2 might be the D (6 bases). Per germline, CDR1 MNHEY and CDR2 SVGAGI. CDR3 length equals 15 residues. V gave up 5 bases and J gave up 3 bases, with 14 bases separating them. CDR3 coding DNA: TGTGCCAGCAGTACCGCGTTCGGGAGCTACAATGAGCAGTTCTTC. Translated: CASSTAFGSYNEQFF.